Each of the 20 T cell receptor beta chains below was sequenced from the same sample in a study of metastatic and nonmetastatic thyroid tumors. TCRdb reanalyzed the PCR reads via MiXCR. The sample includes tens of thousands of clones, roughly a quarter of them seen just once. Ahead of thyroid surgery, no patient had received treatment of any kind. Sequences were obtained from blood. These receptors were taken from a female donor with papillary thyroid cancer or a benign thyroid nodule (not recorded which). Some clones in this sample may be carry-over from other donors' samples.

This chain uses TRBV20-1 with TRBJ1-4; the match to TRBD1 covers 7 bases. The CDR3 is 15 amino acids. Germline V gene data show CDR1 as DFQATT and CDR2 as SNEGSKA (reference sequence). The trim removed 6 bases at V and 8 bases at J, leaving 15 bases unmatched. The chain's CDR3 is CSAPPEEGAREKLFF. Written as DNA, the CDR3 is TGCAGTGCCCCACCCGAGGAGGGGGCAAGGGAAAAACTGTTTTTT.

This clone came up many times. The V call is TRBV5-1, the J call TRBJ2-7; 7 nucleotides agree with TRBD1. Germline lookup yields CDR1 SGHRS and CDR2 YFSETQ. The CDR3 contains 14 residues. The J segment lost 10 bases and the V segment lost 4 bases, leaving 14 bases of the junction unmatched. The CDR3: CASSLGQAATSQYF. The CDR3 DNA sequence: TGCGCCAGCAGCCTTGGACAGGCCGCTACGTCTCAGTACTTC.

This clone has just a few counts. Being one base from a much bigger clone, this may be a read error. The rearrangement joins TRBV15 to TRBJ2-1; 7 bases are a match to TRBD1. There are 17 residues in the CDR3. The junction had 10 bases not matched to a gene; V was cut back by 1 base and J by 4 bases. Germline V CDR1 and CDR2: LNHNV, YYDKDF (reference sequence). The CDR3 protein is CATSRGRVQGSYNEQFF. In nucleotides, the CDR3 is TGTGCCACCAGCAGAGGACGGGTACAGGGGTCATACAATGAGCAGTTCTTC. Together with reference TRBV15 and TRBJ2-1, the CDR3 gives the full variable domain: DAMVIQNPRYQVTQFGKPVTLSCSQTLNHNVMYWYQQKSSQAPKLLFHYYDKDFNNEADTPDNFQSRRPNTSFCFLDIRSPGLGDTAMYLCATSRGRVQGSYNEQFFGPGTRLTVL.

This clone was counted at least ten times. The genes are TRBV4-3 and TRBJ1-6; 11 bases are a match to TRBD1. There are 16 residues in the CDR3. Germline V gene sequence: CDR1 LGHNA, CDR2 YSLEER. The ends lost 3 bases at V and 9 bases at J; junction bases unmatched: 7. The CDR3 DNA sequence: TGCGCCAGCAGCCAGATCCACGGGACAGGGGGTTCACCCCTCCACTTT. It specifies CASSQIHGTGGSPLHF.

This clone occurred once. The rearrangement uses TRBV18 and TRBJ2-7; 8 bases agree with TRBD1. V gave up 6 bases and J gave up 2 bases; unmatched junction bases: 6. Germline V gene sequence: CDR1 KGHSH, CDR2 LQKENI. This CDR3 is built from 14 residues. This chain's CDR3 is CASSDRTGPYEQYF. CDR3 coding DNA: TGTGCCAGCTCGGACAGGACAGGGCCCTACGAGCAGTACTTC.

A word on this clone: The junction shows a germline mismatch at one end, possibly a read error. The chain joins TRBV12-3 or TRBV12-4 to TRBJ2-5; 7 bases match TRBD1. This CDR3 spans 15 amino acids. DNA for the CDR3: TGTACCAGCAGTTCCCGACGGGACAGTCAGGAGACCCAGTACTTC. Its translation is CTSSSRRDSQETQYF.

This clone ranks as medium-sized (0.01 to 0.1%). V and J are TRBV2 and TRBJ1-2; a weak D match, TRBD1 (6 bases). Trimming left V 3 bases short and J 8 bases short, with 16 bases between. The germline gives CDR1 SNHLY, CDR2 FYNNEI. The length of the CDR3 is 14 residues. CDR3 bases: TGTGCCAGCAGTGACTCGACAGGACCTCAGGGCTACACCTTC. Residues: CASSDSTGPQGYTF.

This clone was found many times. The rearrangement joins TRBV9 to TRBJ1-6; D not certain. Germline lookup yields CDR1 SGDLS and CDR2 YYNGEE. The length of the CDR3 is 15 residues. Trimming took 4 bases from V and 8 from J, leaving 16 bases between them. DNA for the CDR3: TGTGCCAGCAGCCTCGGTCCGTCCCAGGATTCACCCCTCCACTTT. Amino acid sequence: CASSLGPSQDSPLHF.

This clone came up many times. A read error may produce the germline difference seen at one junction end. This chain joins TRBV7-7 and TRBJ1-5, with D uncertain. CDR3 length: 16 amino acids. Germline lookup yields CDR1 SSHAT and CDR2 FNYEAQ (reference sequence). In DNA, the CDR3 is TGTGCTAGCAGTATGAGAGACCAGATTGAAGGTCAGCCCCAGCATTTT. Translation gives CASSMRDQIEGQPQHF.

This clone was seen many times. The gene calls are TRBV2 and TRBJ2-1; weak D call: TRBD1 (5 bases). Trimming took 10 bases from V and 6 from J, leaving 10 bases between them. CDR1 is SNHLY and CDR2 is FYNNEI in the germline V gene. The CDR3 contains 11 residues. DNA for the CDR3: TGTGCCACCTTCCAGGGCAATGAGCAGTTCTTC. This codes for CATFQGNEQFF.

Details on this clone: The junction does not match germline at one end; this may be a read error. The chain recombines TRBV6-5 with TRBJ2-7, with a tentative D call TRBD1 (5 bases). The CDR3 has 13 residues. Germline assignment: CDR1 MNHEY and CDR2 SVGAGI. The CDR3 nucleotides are TGTCCCAGCAGTTCAATCCAGGGTTCCGAGCAGTACTTC. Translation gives CPSSSIQGSEQYF.

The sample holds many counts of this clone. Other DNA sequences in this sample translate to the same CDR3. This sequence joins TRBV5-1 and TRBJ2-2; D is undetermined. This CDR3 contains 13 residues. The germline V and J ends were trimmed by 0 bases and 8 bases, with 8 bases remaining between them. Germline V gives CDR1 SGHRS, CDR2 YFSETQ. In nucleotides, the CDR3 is TGCGCCAGCAGCTTGGAGGGTATAGGGGAGCTGTTTTTT. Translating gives CASSLEGIGELFF.

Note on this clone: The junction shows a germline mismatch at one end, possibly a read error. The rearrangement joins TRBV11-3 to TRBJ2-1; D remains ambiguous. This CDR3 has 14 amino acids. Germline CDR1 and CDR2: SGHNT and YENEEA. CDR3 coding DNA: TGTGCCAGCAGCTTAGGTTCATCCAACAATGAGCAGCTCTTC. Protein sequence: CASSLGSSNNEQLF.

Here the CDR3 DNA reads TGTGCCAGCAGCTTAGGCGCCCTGGGGCGTCAGAATGAGCAGTTCTTC. Protein: CASSLGALGRQNEQFF. V usage is TRBV6-2 or TRBV6-3 and J usage is TRBJ2-1, with a tentative D call TRBD1 (5 bases). The CDR3 spans 16 residues. Trimming left V 6 bases short and J 7 bases short, with 22 bases between. Germline assignment: CDR1 MNHEY and CDR2 SVGEGT.

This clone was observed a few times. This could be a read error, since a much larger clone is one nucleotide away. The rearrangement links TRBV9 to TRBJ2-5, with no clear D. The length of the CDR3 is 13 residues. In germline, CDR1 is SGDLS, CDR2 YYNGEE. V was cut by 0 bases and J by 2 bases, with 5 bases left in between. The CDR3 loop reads CASSVGCQETQYF. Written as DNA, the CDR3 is TGTGCCAGCAGCGTAGGCTGTCAAGAGACCCAGTACTTC.

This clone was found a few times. The DNA for the CDR3 is TGTGCTAGCGGAAGGTTAGCGGGAGCCTACGAGCAGTACTTC. It codes for CASGRLAGAYEQYF. This rearrangement joins TRBV12-5 to TRBJ2-7; 9 bases align to TRBD2. The germline V gene has CDR1 LGHNT and CDR2 FRNRAP. V was clipped by 9 bases and J by 2 bases; unmatched bases: 8. The CDR3 runs 14 residues.

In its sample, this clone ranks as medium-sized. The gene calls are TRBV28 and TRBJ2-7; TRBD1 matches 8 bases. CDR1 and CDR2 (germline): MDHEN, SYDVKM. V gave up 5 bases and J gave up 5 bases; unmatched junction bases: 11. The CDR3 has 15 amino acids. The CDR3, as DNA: TGTGCCAGCAGTCCCCCGGTCCAGGGGGCGGACGAGCAGTACTTC. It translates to CASSPPVQGADEQYF.

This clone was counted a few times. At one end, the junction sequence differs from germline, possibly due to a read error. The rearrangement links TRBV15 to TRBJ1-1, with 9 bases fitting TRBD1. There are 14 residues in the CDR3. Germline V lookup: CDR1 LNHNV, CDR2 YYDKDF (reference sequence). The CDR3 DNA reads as TGTGCGACCAGCGGGACAGGGAGGCGGAATGAAGCTTTCTTT. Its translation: CATSGTGRRNEAFF.

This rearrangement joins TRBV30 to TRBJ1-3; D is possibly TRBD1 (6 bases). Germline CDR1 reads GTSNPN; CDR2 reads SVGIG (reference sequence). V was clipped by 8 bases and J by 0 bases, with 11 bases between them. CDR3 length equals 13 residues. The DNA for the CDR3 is TGTGCCGGACAGCCTAGCTCTGGAAACACCATATATTTT. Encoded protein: CAGQPSSGNTIYF.

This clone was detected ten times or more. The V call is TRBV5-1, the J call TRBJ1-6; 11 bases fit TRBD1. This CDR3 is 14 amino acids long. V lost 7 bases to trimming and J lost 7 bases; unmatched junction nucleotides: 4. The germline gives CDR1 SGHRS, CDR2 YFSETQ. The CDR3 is CASSWTGGNSPLHF. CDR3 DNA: TGCGCCAGCTCCTGGACAGGGGGCAATTCACCCCTCCACTTT.